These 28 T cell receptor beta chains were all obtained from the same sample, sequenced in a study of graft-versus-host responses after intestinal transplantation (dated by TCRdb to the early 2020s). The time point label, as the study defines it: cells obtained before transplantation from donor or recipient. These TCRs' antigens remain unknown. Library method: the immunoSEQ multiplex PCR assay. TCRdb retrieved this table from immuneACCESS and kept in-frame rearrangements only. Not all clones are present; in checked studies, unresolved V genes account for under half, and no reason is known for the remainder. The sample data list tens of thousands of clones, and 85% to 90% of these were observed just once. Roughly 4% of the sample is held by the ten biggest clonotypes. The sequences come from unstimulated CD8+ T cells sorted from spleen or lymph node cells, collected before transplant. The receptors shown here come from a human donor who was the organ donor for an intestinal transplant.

Here the CDR3 DNA reads TGTGCCAGCAGTTACGGGGCGGGGGGGCTCAATGAGCAGTTCTTC. Translation: CASSYGAGGLNEQFF. This chain connects TRBV6-6 to TRBJ2-1, with TRBD2 identical over 9 bases. Germline V gene data show CDR1 as MNHNY and CDR2 as SVGAGI (reference sequence). The CDR3 totals 15 residues. With V trimmed by 2 bases and J by 6 bases, 5 bases remained unmatched.

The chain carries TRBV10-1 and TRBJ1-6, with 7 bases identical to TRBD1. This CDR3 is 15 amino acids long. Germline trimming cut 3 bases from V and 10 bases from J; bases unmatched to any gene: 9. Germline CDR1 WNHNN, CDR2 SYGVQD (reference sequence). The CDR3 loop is CASSESTGLRSPLHF. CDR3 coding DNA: TGCGCCAGCAGTGAATCGACAGGGCTTCGATCACCCCTCCACTTT.

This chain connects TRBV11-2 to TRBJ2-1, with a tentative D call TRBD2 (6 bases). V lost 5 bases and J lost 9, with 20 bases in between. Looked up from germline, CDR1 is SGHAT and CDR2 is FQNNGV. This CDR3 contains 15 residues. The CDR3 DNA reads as TGTGCCAGCAGCCCCGGGGGTGGAATGATTATTGAGCAGTTCTTC. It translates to CASSPGGGMIIEQFF.

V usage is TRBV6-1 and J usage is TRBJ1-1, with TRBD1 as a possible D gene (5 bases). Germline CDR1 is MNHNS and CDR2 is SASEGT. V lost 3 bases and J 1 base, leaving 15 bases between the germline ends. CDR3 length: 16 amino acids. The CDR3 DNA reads TGTGCCAGCAGTGATCATTGGGGGGGGAGGAACACTGAAGCTTTCTTT. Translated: CASSDHWGGRNTEAFF.

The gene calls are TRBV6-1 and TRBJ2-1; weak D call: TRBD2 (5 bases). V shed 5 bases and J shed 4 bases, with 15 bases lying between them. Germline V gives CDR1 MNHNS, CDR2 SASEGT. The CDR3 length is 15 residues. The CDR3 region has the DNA TGTGCCAGCAGTCATGGGAGCGGAAATTACAATGAGCAGTTCTTC. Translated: CASSHGSGNYNEQFF.

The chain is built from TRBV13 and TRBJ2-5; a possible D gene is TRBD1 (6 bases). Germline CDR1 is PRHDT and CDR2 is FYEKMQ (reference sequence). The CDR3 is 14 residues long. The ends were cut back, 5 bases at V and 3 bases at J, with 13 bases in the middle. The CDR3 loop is CASSGNRAEETQYF. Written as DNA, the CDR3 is TGTGCCAGCAGCGGTAACAGGGCCGAAGAGACCCAGTACTTC. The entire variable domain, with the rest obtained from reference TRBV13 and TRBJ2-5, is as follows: AAGVIQSPRHLIKEKRETATLKCYPIPRHDTVYWYQQGPGQDPQFLISFYEKMQSDKGSIPDRFSAQQFSDYHSELNMSSLELGDSALYFCASSGNRAEETQYFGPGTRLLVL.

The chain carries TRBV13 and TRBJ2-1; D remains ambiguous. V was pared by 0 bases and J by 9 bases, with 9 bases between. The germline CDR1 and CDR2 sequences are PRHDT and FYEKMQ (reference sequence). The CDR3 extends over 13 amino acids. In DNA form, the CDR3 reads TGTGCCAGCAGCTTAGGCCATGACTTTGAGCAGTTCTTC. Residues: CASSLGHDFEQFF.

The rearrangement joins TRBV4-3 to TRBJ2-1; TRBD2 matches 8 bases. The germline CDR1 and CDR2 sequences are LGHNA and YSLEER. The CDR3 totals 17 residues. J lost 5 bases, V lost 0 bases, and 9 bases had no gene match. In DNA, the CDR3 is TGCGCCAGCAGCCAAGATCGCCGGGGGGGGCCGAACAATGAGCAGTTCTTC. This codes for CASSQDRRGGPNNEQFF.

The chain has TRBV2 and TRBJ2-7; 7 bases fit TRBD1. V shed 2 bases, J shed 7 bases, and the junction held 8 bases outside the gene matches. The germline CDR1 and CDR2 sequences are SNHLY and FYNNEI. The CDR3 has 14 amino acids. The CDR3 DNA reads TGTGCCAGCAGTGAAATCGGGACAGCGAGGGAGCAGTACGTC. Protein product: CASSEIGTAREQYV.

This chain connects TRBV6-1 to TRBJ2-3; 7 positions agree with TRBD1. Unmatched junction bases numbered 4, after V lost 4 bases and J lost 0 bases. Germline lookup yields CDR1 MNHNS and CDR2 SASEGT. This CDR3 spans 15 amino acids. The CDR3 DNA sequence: TGTGCCAGCAGTGGAGTACAGGGGAGCACAGATACGCAGTATTTT. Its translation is CASSGVQGSTDTQYF.

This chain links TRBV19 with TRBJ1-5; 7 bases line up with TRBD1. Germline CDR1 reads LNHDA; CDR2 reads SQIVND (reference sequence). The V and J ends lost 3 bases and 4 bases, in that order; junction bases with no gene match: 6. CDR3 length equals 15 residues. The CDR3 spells CASSIPGTANQPQHF. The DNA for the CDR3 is TGTGCCAGTAGTATCCCTGGGACAGCTAATCAGCCCCAGCATTTT.

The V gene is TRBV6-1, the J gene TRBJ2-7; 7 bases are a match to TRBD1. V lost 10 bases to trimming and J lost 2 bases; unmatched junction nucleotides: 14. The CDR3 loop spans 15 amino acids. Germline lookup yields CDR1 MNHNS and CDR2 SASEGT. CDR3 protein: CAITSYDRAPYEQYV. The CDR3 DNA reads TGTGCCATAACCTCCTACGACAGGGCCCCCTACGAGCAGTACGTC.

In DNA, the CDR3 is TGTGCCAGCTCACGCCGACTAGCCGGGACAGATACGCAGTATTTT. Translating it yields CASSRRLAGTDTQYF. The chain couples TRBV18 to TRBJ2-3; 7 positions match TRBD2. Germline CDR1 KGHSH, CDR2 LQKENI. This CDR3 is 15 amino acids long. Germline trimming cut 4 bases from V and 3 bases from J; bases unmatched to any gene: 7.

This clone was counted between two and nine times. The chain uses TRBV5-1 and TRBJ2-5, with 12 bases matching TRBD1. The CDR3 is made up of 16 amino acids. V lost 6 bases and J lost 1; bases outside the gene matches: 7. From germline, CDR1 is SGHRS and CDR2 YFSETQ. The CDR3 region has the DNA TGCGCCAGCACCGTTGCGGGACAGGGGGCCCAAGAGACCCAGTACTTC. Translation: CASTVAGQGAQETQYF.

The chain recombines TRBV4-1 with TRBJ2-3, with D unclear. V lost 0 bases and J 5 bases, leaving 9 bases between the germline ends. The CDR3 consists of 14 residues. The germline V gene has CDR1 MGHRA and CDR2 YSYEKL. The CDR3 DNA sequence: TGCGCCAGCAGCCAAGATTCCGCCGGAGATACGCAGTATTTT. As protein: CASSQDSAGDTQYF.

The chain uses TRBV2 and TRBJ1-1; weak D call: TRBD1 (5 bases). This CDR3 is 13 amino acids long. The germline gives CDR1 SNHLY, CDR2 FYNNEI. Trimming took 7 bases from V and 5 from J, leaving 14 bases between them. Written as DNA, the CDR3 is TGTGCCAGCATCCGAGGGGAGGGAACTGAAGCTTTCTTT. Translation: CASIRGEGTEAFF.

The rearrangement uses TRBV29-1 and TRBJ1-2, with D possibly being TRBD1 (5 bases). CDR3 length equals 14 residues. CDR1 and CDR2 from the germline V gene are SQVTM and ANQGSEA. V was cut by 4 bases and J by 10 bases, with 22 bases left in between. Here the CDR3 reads CSVGFREPFNSYTF. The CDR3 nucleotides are TGCAGCGTTGGGTTCAGGGAACCGTTCAACTCCTACACCTTC.

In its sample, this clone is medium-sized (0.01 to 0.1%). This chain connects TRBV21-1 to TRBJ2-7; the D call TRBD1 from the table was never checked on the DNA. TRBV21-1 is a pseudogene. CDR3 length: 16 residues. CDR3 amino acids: CASSHPGQGPTYEQYV. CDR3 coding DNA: TGTGCCAGCAGCCACCCAGGGCAGGGGCCCACTTACGAGCAGTACGTC.

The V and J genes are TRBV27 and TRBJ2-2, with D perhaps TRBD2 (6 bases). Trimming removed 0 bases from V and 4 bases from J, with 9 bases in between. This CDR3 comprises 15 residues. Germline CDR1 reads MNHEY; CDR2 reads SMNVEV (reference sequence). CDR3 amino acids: CASSLSRGGTGELFF. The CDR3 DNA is TGTGCCAGCAGTTTATCCCGGGGAGGCACCGGGGAGCTGTTTTTT.

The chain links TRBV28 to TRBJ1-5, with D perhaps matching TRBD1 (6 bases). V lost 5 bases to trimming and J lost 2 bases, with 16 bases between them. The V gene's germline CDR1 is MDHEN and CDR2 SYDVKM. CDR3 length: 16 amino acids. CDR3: CASSGTWDIGNQPQHF. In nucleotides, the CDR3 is TGTGCCAGCAGTGGGACCTGGGACATCGGCAATCAGCCCCAGCATTTT.

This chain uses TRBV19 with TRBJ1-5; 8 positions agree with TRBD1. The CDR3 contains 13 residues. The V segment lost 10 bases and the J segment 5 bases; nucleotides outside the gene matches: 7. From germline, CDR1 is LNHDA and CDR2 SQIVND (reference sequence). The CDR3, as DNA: TGTGCCATTTCGATGGACAGGGATCAGCCCCAGCATTTT. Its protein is CAISMDRDQPQHF.

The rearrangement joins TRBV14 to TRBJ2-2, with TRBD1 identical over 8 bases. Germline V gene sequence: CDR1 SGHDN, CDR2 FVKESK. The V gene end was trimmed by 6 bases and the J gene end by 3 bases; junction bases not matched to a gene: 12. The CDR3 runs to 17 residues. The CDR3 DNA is TGTGCCAGCAGGGATGGGACAGGCAAAGAAGACACCGGGGAGCTGTTTTTT. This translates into CASRDGTGKEDTGELFF.

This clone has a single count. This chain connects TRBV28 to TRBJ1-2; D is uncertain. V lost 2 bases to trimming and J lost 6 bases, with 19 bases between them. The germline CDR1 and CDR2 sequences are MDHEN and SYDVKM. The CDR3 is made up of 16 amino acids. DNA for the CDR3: TGTGCCAGCAGTTTAGTGTACAGACAAACGTCGAATGGCTACACCTTC. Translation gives CASSLVYRQTSNGYTF.

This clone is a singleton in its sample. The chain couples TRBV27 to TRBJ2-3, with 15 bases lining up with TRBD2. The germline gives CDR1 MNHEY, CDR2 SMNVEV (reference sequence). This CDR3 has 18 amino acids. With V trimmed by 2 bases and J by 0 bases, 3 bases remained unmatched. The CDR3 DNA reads TGTGCCAGCAGTTTACGGACTAGCGGGGGGGCTAGCACAGATACGCAGTATTTT. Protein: CASSLRTSGGASTDTQYF.

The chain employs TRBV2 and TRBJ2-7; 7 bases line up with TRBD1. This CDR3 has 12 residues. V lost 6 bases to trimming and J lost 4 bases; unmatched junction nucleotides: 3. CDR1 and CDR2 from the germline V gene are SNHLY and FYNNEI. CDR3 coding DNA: TGTGCCAGCAGCGGGACAGCATACGAGCAGTACGTC. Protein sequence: CASSGTAYEQYV.

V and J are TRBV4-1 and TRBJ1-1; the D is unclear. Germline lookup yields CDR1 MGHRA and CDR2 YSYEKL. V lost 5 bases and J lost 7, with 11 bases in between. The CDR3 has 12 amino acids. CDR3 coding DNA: TGCGCCAGCAGCTCCCCGAGGCTTGAAGCTTTCTTT. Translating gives CASSSPRLEAFF.

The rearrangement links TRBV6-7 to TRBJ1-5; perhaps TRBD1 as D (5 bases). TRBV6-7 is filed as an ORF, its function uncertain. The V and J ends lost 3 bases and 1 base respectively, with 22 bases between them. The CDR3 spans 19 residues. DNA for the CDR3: TGTGCCAGCAGTTATAAGACAAACTCTGGGGCTTCCAGCAATCAGCCCCAGCATTTT. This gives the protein CASSYKTNSGASSNQPQHF.

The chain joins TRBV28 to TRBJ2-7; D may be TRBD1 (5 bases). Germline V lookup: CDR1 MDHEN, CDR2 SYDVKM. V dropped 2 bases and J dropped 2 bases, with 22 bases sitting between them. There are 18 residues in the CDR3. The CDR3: CASSLTRVAVGEPYEQYV. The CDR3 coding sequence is TGTGCCAGCAGTTTAACCAGGGTAGCTGTGGGTGAGCCCTACGAGCAGTACGTC.